Listed below are T cell receptor beta chains from one sample, sequenced in a study of cytomegalovirus exposure and HLA in healthy donors. Sequenced by immunoSEQ multiplex PCR; TCRdb stores in-frame clones only, minus some. The sample has tens of thousands of clones, and its top ten clones hold 4.5% to 6.5%. The sample consisted of PBMCs. The source of these receptors is a girl aged 10-17 years in good health and CMV-seropositive. CDR3s include the opening cysteine and the closing phenylalanine or tryptophan. D genes are given only for firm matches.

j_call: TRBJ1-2
v_call: TRBV7-9
d_call: .
cdr3_aa: CASSLAGGETVGYTF
cdr3_nt: TGTGCCAGCAGCTTAGCGGGGGGGGAGACGGTTGGCTACACCTTC

j_call: TRBJ2-7
v_call: TRBV19
d_call: .
cdr3_aa: CASSFRAGEQYF
cdr3_nt: TGTGCCAGTAGTTTCCGGGCGGGCGAGCAGTACTTC

j_call: TRBJ1-5
v_call: TRBV27
d_call: .
cdr3_aa: CASSLGSGSSNQPQHF
cdr3_nt: TGTGCCAGCAGTTTAGGGTCAGGGTCGAGCAATCAGCCCCAGCATTTT

j_call: TRBJ2-3
v_call: TRBV19
d_call: TRBD2
cdr3_aa: CASSIRTGLAGGRADTQYF
cdr3_nt: TGTGCCAGTAGTATCCGGACGGGACTAGCGGGGGGGCGTGCAGATACGCAGTATTTT

j_call: TRBJ2-6
v_call: TRBV5-1
d_call: .
cdr3_aa: CASRRGDFAGANVLTF
cdr3_nt: TGCGCCAGCAGGAGAGGTGACTTTGCCGGGGCCAACGTCCTGACTTTC

j_call: TRBJ1-5
v_call: TRBV19
d_call: TRBD1
cdr3_aa: CASSAGGAGPQHF
cdr3_nt: TGTGCCAGTAGTGCAGGGGGCGCCGGGCCCCAGCATTTT

j_call: TRBJ2-3
v_call: TRBV7-9
d_call: TRBD2
cdr3_aa: CASSVGGGLDTQYF
cdr3_nt: TGTGCCAGCAGCGTCGGGGGGGGTTTAGATACGCAGTATTTT

j_call: TRBJ2-5
v_call: TRBV4-3
d_call: TRBD2
cdr3_aa: CASSQAAGRGETQYF
cdr3_nt: TGCGCCAGCAGCCAAGCGGCAGGGAGGGGCGAGACCCAGTACTTC

j_call: TRBJ2-5
v_call: TRBV6-5
d_call: TRBD2
cdr3_aa: CASSYPGTSGGETQYF
cdr3_nt: TGTGCCAGCAGTTACCCCGGGACTAGCGGGGGCGAGACCCAGTACTTC

j_call: TRBJ1-4
v_call: TRBV5-1
d_call: TRBD1
cdr3_aa: CASSLNRGEKLFF
cdr3_nt: TGCGCCAGCAGCTTGAACAGGGGTGAAAAACTGTTTTTT

j_call: TRBJ1-4
v_call: TRBV4-3
d_call: .
cdr3_aa: CASSQDGGSEKLFF
cdr3_nt: TGCGCCAGCAGCCAAGACGGGGGGAGTGAAAAACTGTTTTTT

j_call: TRBJ2-5
v_call: TRBV4-1
d_call: .
cdr3_aa: CASSHWGQQETQYF
cdr3_nt: TGCGCCAGCAGCCACTGGGGACAACAAGAGACCCAGTACTTC

j_call: TRBJ1-2
v_call: TRBV5-1
d_call: .
cdr3_aa: CASSSSTRTVNGYTF
cdr3_nt: TGCGCCAGCAGCTCCTCGACCAGGACAGTCAATGGCTACACCTTC

j_call: TRBJ1-1
v_call: TRBV18
d_call: .
cdr3_aa: CASSPRRAGVTEAFF
cdr3_nt: .

j_call: TRBJ2-2
v_call: TRBV6-5
d_call: .
cdr3_aa: CASSYVGATNTGELFF
cdr3_nt: TGTGCCAGCAGTTACGTGGGGGCTACGAACACCGGGGAGCTGTTTTTT

j_call: TRBJ1-1
v_call: TRBV18
d_call: .
cdr3_aa: CASSPKQGANTEAFF
cdr3_nt: TGTGCCAGCTCACCGAAACAGGGAGCAAACACTGAAGCTTTCTTT

j_call: TRBJ1-1
v_call: TRBV12-5
d_call: TRBD1
cdr3_aa: CASPPDETGALNTEAFF
cdr3_nt: TGTGCTAGTCCGCCGGACGAAACAGGGGCGCTGAACACTGAAGCTTTCTTT

j_call: TRBJ1-1
v_call: TRBV30
d_call: .
cdr3_aa: CACRLQGVRSNTEAFF
cdr3_nt: TGTGCCTGCCGACTACAGGGCGTAAGGTCTAACACTGAAGCTTTCTTT

j_call: TRBJ2-5
v_call: TRBV5-1
d_call: TRBD1
cdr3_aa: CASSSHRGLAETQYF
cdr3_nt: TGCGCCAGCAGCTCCCACAGGGGGCTGGCAGAGACCCAGTACTTC

j_call: TRBJ1-1
v_call: TRBV19
d_call: .
cdr3_aa: CASSPFETEAFF
cdr3_nt: TGTGCCAGTAGTCCGTTCGAGACTGAAGCTTTCTTT

j_call: TRBJ1-6
v_call: TRBV4-2
d_call: .
cdr3_aa: CASSLIPGGDYNSPLHF
cdr3_nt: TGTGCCAGCAGCCTCATCCCGGGAGGGGACTATAATTCACCCCTCCACTTT

j_call: TRBJ1-1
v_call: TRBV29-1
d_call: TRBD1
cdr3_aa: CSGWTGLNTEAFF
cdr3_nt: TGCAGCGGTTGGACAGGATTGAACACTGAAGCTTTCTTT

j_call: TRBJ2-3
v_call: TRBV7-9
d_call: .
cdr3_aa: CASSSLVQASTDTQYF
cdr3_nt: TGTGCCAGCAGCTCCTTGGTACAGGCGTCCACAGATACGCAGTATTTT

j_call: TRBJ2-2
v_call: TRBV4-2
d_call: .
cdr3_aa: CASRLAANTGELFF
cdr3_nt: TGTGCCAGCAGATTGGCCGCGAACACCGGGGAGCTGTTTTTT

j_call: TRBJ1-6
v_call: TRBV6-5
d_call: .
cdr3_aa: CASSYGADSPLHF
cdr3_nt: TGTGCCAGCAGTTACGGGGCCGATTCACCCCTCCACTTT

j_call: TRBJ2-7
v_call: TRBV4-2
d_call: TRBD1
cdr3_aa: CASSQEARQGAYEQYF
cdr3_nt: TGTGCCAGCAGCCAAGAAGCCCGACAGGGAGCCTACGAGCAGTACTTC

j_call: TRBJ1-5
v_call: TRBV19
d_call: TRBD1
cdr3_aa: CASRKGQGANPLTNQPQHF
cdr3_nt: TGTGCCAGTAGGAAAGGACAGGGGGCGAACCCTCTAACTAATCAGCCCCAGCATTTT

j_call: TRBJ2-3
v_call: TRBV29-1
d_call: TRBD1
cdr3_aa: CSVEDGPTGQGVTDTQYF
cdr3_nt: TGCAGCGTTGAAGATGGCCCAACGGGACAGGGGGTCACAGATACGCAGTATTTT

j_call: TRBJ2-1
v_call: TRBV6-5
d_call: .
cdr3_aa: CASSSWGDEQFF
cdr3_nt: TGTGCCAGCAGTTCGTGGGGAGACGAGCAGTTCTTC

j_call: TRBJ1-1
v_call: TRBV7-2
d_call: .
cdr3_aa: CASSLRENTEAFF
cdr3_nt: TGTGCCAGCAGCTTACGGGAGAACACTGAAGCTTTCTTT

j_call: TRBJ1-1
v_call: TRBV5-1
d_call: .
cdr3_aa: CASSPRGGGLGTEAFF
cdr3_nt: TGCGCCAGCAGCCCCAGGGGCGGGGGGCTGGGCACTGAAGCTTTCTTT

j_call: TRBJ1-6
v_call: TRBV6-5
d_call: TRBD1
cdr3_aa: CASSFGQGNIRSPLHF
cdr3_nt: TGTGCCAGCAGTTTCGGACAGGGGAATATTCGGTCACCCCTCCACTTT

j_call: TRBJ2-1
v_call: TRBV9
d_call: TRBD2
cdr3_aa: CASSVNGGAGNEQFF
cdr3_nt: TGTGCCAGCAGCGTAAACGGGGGGGCTGGCAATGAGCAGTTCTTC

j_call: TRBJ1-4
v_call: TRBV4-1
d_call: .
cdr3_aa: CASSQDPTGGKLFF
cdr3_nt: TGCGCCAGCAGCCAAGACCCGACGGGGGGTAAACTGTTTTTT

j_call: TRBJ1-1
v_call: TRBV25-1
d_call: .
cdr3_aa: CASSGAGSTEAFF
cdr3_nt: TGTGCCAGCAGTGGGGCAGGCTCCACTGAAGCTTTCTTT

j_call: TRBJ2-2
v_call: TRBV7-9
d_call: .
cdr3_aa: CASSRPGPRLNTGELFF
cdr3_nt: TGTGCCAGCAGTCGTCCGGGCCCCAGACTAAACACCGGGGAGCTGTTTTTT

j_call: TRBJ2-5
v_call: TRBV4-1
d_call: .
cdr3_aa: CASSQRVEGAQYF
cdr3_nt: TGCGCCAGCAGCCAACGCGTGGAAGGGGCCCAGTACTTC

j_call: TRBJ1-2
v_call: TRBV7-2
d_call: TRBD1
cdr3_aa: CASSLEGQGSYGYTF
cdr3_nt: TGTGCCAGCAGCTTAGAGGGACAGGGGAGCTATGGCTACACCTTC

j_call: TRBJ2-7
v_call: TRBV19
d_call: .
cdr3_aa: CASSIDDERRTYEQYF
cdr3_nt: TGTGCCAGTAGTATAGATGATGAAAGGAGGACCTACGAGCAGTACTTC

j_call: TRBJ2-5
v_call: TRBV5-4
d_call: TRBD2
cdr3_aa: CASSPGLAGGPEETQYF
cdr3_nt: TGTGCCAGCAGCCCGGGACTAGCGGGGGGCCCGGAAGAGACCCAGTACTTC

j_call: TRBJ1-5
v_call: TRBV7-9
d_call: .
cdr3_aa: CASSLGAWNQPQHF
cdr3_nt: TGTGCCAGCAGCTTAGGGGCCTGGAATCAGCCCCAGCATTTT

j_call: TRBJ1-3
v_call: TRBV5-8
d_call: .
cdr3_aa: CASSLNKRNTIYF
cdr3_nt: TGTGCCAGCAGCTTGAATAAGAGGAACACCATATATTTT

j_call: TRBJ1-2
v_call: TRBV5-1
d_call: .
cdr3_aa: CASSTGQESYGYTF
cdr3_nt: TGCGCCAGCAGCACGGGACAAGAGAGCTATGGCTACACCTTC

j_call: TRBJ2-2
v_call: TRBV9
d_call: TRBD2
cdr3_aa: CASSGREATGELFF
cdr3_nt: TGTGCCAGCAGCGGGCGGGAGGCCACCGGGGAGCTGTTTTTT

j_call: TRBJ2-1
v_call: TRBV7-9
d_call: TRBD2
cdr3_aa: CASSLDGGFTYNEQFF
cdr3_nt: TGTGCCAGCAGCTTAGACGGGGGGTTCACCTACAATGAGCAGTTCTTC

j_call: TRBJ1-6
v_call: TRBV18
d_call: TRBD1
cdr3_aa: CASSPRDRVNSPLHF
cdr3_nt: TGTGCCAGCTCACCCCGGGACAGGGTAAATTCACCCCTCCACTTT

j_call: TRBJ1-2
v_call: TRBV9
d_call: TRBD1
cdr3_aa: CASSDGQGFYGYTF
cdr3_nt: TGTGCCAGCAGCGATGGACAGGGGTTCTATGGCTACACCTTC

j_call: TRBJ1-1
v_call: TRBV7-3
d_call: TRBD1
cdr3_aa: CASSATGQGTEAFF
cdr3_nt: TGTGCCAGCAGCGCGACCGGACAGGGAACTGAAGCTTTCTTT

j_call: TRBJ2-7
v_call: TRBV7-6
d_call: .
cdr3_aa: CASSILEGHEQYF
cdr3_nt: TGTGCCAGCAGCATACTCGAGGGCCACGAGCAGTACTTC

j_call: TRBJ1-2
v_call: TRBV9
d_call: .
cdr3_aa: CASSFGVGRRLGMYYTF
cdr3_nt: TGTGCCAGCAGCTTCGGGGTCGGCAGGCGGTTAGGGATGTACTACACCTTC